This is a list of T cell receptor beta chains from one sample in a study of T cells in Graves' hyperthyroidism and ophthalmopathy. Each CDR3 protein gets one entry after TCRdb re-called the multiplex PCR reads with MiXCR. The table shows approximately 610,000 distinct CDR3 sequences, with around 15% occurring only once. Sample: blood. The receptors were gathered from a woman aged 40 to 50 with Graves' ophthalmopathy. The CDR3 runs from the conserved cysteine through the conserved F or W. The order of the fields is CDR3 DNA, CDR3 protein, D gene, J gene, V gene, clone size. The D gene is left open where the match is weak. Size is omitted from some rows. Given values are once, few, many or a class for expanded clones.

CDR3 DNA: TGTACCAGCAGTTACTCTGGTCGGCCCTTGGGTGCAGAGACCCAGTACTTC
CDR3 protein: CTSSYSGRPLGAETQYF
D gene: NA
J gene: TRBJ2-5
V gene: TRBV6-5
clone size: NA

CDR3 DNA: TGTGCCAGCAGCCAAGTTTCTCGCACCATATATTTT
CDR3 protein: CASSQVSRTIYF
D gene: NA
J gene: TRBJ1-3
V gene: TRBV3-1
clone size: few

CDR3 DNA: TGTGCCAGTTTCGAACAGCTTTTACAAGAGACCCAGTACTTC
CDR3 protein: CASFEQLLQETQYF
D gene: NA
J gene: TRBJ2-5
V gene: TRBV2
clone size: many

CDR3 DNA: TGCGCCAGCAGCTCGACAGGGAAGGGCTACACCTTC
CDR3 protein: CASSSTGKGYTF
D gene: TRBD1
J gene: TRBJ1-2
V gene: TRBV5-1
clone size: few

CDR3 DNA: TGCAGTGCTAGTTCAAAGGACAGGGGGACCCACGAGCAGTACTTC
CDR3 protein: CSASSKDRGTHEQYF
D gene: TRBD1
J gene: TRBJ2-7
V gene: TRBV20-1
clone size: NA

CDR3 DNA: TGTGCCAGCAGCCCGACAGGGACAGGCTATGGCTACACCTTC
CDR3 protein: CASSPTGTGYGYTF
D gene: TRBD1
J gene: TRBJ1-2
V gene: TRBV12-3/TRBV12-4
clone size: many

CDR3 DNA: TGCAGTGCTAGAGAGGGTTCCGAGCAGTACTTC
CDR3 protein: CSAREGSEQYF
D gene: NA
J gene: TRBJ2-7
V gene: TRBV20-1
clone size: NA

CDR3 DNA: TGCAGTGCCGCGGGACAGGGGGCTGAGGCTTTCTTT
CDR3 protein: CSAAGQGAEAFF
D gene: TRBD1
J gene: TRBJ1-1
V gene: TRBV20-1
clone size: NA

CDR3 DNA: TGTGCCAGCTCACCTCTAAGACAGGTCTTGAACACTGAAGCTTTCTTT
CDR3 protein: CASSPLRQVLNTEAFF
D gene: NA
J gene: TRBJ1-1
V gene: TRBV18
clone size: NA

CDR3 DNA: TGCGCCAGCAGCTTGGGGGGCTGGGGCACAGATACGCAGTATTTT
CDR3 protein: CASSLGGWGTDTQYF
D gene: NA
J gene: TRBJ2-3
V gene: TRBV5-1
clone size: few

CDR3 DNA: TGCAGTGCTAGTTTGACTAGCGGGAGACCAGAGACCCAGTACTTC
CDR3 protein: CSASLTSGRPETQYF
D gene: TRBD2
J gene: TRBJ2-5
V gene: TRBV20-1
clone size: many

CDR3 DNA: TGTGCCAGCAGCCCCACGGGGGGGCTGAACTATGGCTACACCTTC
CDR3 protein: CASSPTGGLNYGYTF
D gene: NA
J gene: TRBJ1-2
V gene: TRBV4-2
clone size: many

CDR3 DNA: TGCGCCAGCAGCTTGGTTGCGGGGGACGGCGGGGAGCTGTTTTTT
CDR3 protein: CASSLVAGDGGELFF
D gene: TRBD2
J gene: TRBJ2-2
V gene: TRBV5-1
clone size: many

CDR3 DNA: TGCAGTGGGGCCGAGGGCACCGGGGAGCTGTTTTTT
CDR3 protein: CSGAEGTGELFF
D gene: NA
J gene: TRBJ2-2
V gene: TRBV20-1
clone size: many

CDR3 DNA: TGCGCCAGCAGCTTTTTCCTAAGGGGGGCAGACACTGAAGCTTTCTTT
CDR3 protein: CASSFFLRGADTEAFF
D gene: NA
J gene: TRBJ1-1
V gene: TRBV5-1
clone size: many

CDR3 DNA: TGTGCCAGCAGCCCCCGGGATAGCGGGGGGGCCGGGGAGCTGTTTTTT
CDR3 protein: CASSPRDSGGAGELFF
D gene: TRBD2
J gene: TRBJ2-2
V gene: TRBV9
clone size: many

CDR3 DNA: TGCAGCGTTGACCGGGGTGCCCAAGAGACCCAGTACTTC
CDR3 protein: CSVDRGAQETQYF
D gene: NA
J gene: TRBJ2-5
V gene: TRBV29-1
clone size: many

CDR3 DNA: TGTGCCAGCAGTTGGGACTTTGAGAACACCGGGGAGCTGTTTTTT
CDR3 protein: CASSWDFENTGELFF
D gene: NA
J gene: TRBJ2-2
V gene: TRBV6-5
clone size: few

CDR3 DNA: TGCAGTGCTAGCTCTAAGCGGGGCCGGGGCGAGCAGTACTTC
CDR3 protein: CSASSKRGRGEQYF
D gene: TRBD2
J gene: TRBJ2-7
V gene: TRBV20-1
clone size: many

CDR3 DNA: TGTGCCAGCAGTTTTTTAGGAGGACGGACAAGCTCCTACGAGCAGTACTTC
CDR3 protein: CASSFLGGRTSSYEQYF
D gene: NA
J gene: TRBJ2-7
V gene: TRBV28
clone size: many

CDR3 DNA: TGTGCCAGCAGTGAAATAGGCAGGGGGCGAGAGCAGTACTTC
CDR3 protein: CASSEIGRGREQYF
D gene: TRBD1
J gene: TRBJ2-7
V gene: TRBV2
clone size: many

CDR3 DNA: TGTGCCACCAGTGAGGGGCCGAGAAGCTCCTACGAGCAGTACTTC
CDR3 protein: CATSEGPRSSYEQYF
D gene: NA
J gene: TRBJ2-7
V gene: TRBV24-1
clone size: many

CDR3 DNA: TGTGCCAGCAGGAGTCTCCGGGACAGGGGATTAGAGCAGTACTTC
CDR3 protein: CASRSLRDRGLEQYF
D gene: TRBD1
J gene: TRBJ2-7
V gene: TRBV6-6
clone size: many

CDR3 DNA: TGCGCCAGCAGCTTGGCCGGGCAGACGCATTCTGAGCAGTTCTTC
CDR3 protein: CASSLAGQTHSEQFF
D gene: NA
J gene: TRBJ2-1
V gene: TRBV5-1
clone size: many

CDR3 DNA: TGTGCCAGCACCCGAGATGTTCGGACGAGCTCAGAAGCTTTCTTT
CDR3 protein: CASTRDVRTSSEAFF
D gene: NA
J gene: TRBJ1-1
V gene: TRBV2
clone size: many

CDR3 DNA: TGTGCCAGCAGCTTAGGGGGACGGGGAGCGAACACCGGGGAGCTGTTTTTT
CDR3 protein: CASSLGGRGANTGELFF
D gene: NA
J gene: TRBJ2-2
V gene: TRBV11-1
clone size: many

CDR3 DNA: TGTGCCAGCAGCTTAGGGGACTCCGGCTCCTACGAGCAGTACTTC
CDR3 protein: CASSLGDSGSYEQYF
D gene: NA
J gene: TRBJ2-7
V gene: TRBV5-5
clone size: many

CDR3 DNA: TGTGCCTGGAGTACCGGGGGGACTCAGCCCCAGCATTTT
CDR3 protein: CAWSTGGTQPQHF
D gene: NA
J gene: TRBJ1-5
V gene: TRBV30
clone size: many

CDR3 DNA: TGTGCCTGGATCCCGGGACAGGGGCTGGGGACCCAGTACTTC
CDR3 protein: CAWIPGQGLGTQYF
D gene: TRBD1
J gene: TRBJ2-5
V gene: TRBV30
clone size: many

CDR3 DNA: TGCGCCAGCCGTCATACCCCCCCAGGGCTCGGATGCGAGCAGTACTTC
CDR3 protein: CASRHTPPGLGCEQYF
D gene: NA
J gene: TRBJ2-7
V gene: TRBV10-1
clone size: NA

CDR3 DNA: TGTGCCAGCAGCTTAGGAATAGAGCTTTATAACTATGGCTACACCTTC
CDR3 protein: CASSLGIELYNYGYTF
D gene: NA
J gene: TRBJ1-2
V gene: TRBV11-2
clone size: many

CDR3 DNA: TGTGCCAGCAGCAACCGGCGTCGGGGACTTCGACCCCAGTCCTACGAGCAGTACTTC
CDR3 protein: CASSNRRRGLRPQSYEQYF
D gene: NA
J gene: TRBJ2-7
V gene: TRBV6-2/TRBV6-3
clone size: NA

CDR3 DNA: TGTGCCTGGAGTATAGGGGGCCTGTACGAGCAGTACTTC
CDR3 protein: CAWSIGGLYEQYF
D gene: TRBD1
J gene: TRBJ2-7
V gene: TRBV30
clone size: few

CDR3 DNA: TGTGCCAGCAGTGCCTCCGGGAGCTCCTATAATTCACCCCTCCACTTT
CDR3 protein: CASSASGSSYNSPLHF
D gene: NA
J gene: TRBJ1-6
V gene: TRBV25-1
clone size: NA

CDR3 DNA: TGTGCCAGCAGTGCCCGGACAGCCAGCTCTGGAAACACCATATATTTT
CDR3 protein: CASSARTASSGNTIYF
D gene: NA
J gene: TRBJ1-3
V gene: TRBV6-1
clone size: many

CDR3 DNA: TGTGCCAGCAGCCCCCGCCCCGACTATGGCTACACCTTC
CDR3 protein: CASSPRPDYGYTF
D gene: NA
J gene: TRBJ1-2
V gene: TRBV7-2
clone size: many

CDR3 DNA: TGTGCCTGGATCAGCCGTTTTCTGAACACTGAAGCTTTCTTT
CDR3 protein: CAWISRFLNTEAFF
D gene: NA
J gene: TRBJ1-1
V gene: TRBV30
clone size: NA